The 30 T cell receptor beta chains listed next were all sequenced from one sample in a study of OX40 agonist ivuxolimab in advanced cancers. TCRdb keeps only in-frame clones here, not all; method: immunoSEQ multiplex PCR. The sample has around 60,000 clones, 84% seen once. The sample consisted of CD4+ or CD8+ T cells sorted from blood, taken in a trial of the OX40 agonist ivuxolimab. The receptor set was obtained from an adult with an advanced solid tumor such as melanoma, head and neck, liver or kidney cancer.

For this clone: A read error may account for a junction end that differs from germline. V and J are TRBV7-7 and TRBJ2-3, with D perhaps matching TRBD2 (5 bases). Germline V CDR1 and CDR2: SSHAT, FNYEAQ (reference sequence). The CDR3 is made up of 14 amino acids. In DNA, the CDR3 is TGTGCTAGCAGCTTAGAGGGAGCCACAGATACGCAGTATTTT. It specifies CASSLEGATDTQYF.

The rearrangement joins TRBV28 to TRBJ2-4; TRBD1 or TRBD2 may be the D gene (6 bases each). The ends were cut back, 3 bases at V and 3 bases at J, with 12 bases in the middle. The CDR3 consists of 15 residues. Germline V gene lookup returns CDR1 MDHEN and CDR2 SYDVKM. The CDR3 DNA reads TGTGCCAGCAGTTTCTCTGGAGGGGGCAAAAACATTCAGTACTTC. Its translation is CASSFSGGGKNIQYF.

This clone occurred once. This sequence joins TRBV6-5 and TRBJ1-5; D gene uncertain. V shed 2 bases and J shed 0 bases, with 5 bases lying between them. CDR1 and CDR2 (germline): MNHEY, SVGAGI. The CDR3 length is 14 residues. In DNA, the CDR3 is TGTGCCAGCAGTTACGACGCTAGCAATCAGCCCCAGCATTTT. Its translation: CASSYDASNQPQHF.

V usage is TRBV7-6 and J usage is TRBJ1-1, with a possible D match to TRBD1 (6 bases). This CDR3 is 14 amino acids long. Germline V CDR1 and CDR2: SGHVS, FNYEAQ. Deletions cut 1 base from V and 1 base from J, with 7 bases between. CDR3 in amino acids: CASSLGTANTEAFF. CDR3 sequence (DNA): TGTGCCAGCAGCTTAGGGACAGCGAACACTGAAGCTTTCTTT.

The chain couples TRBV27 to TRBJ1-2, with 12 bases that match TRBD1. Looked up from germline, CDR1 is MNHEY and CDR2 is SMNVEV (reference sequence). J was trimmed by 7 bases and V by 0 bases; bases with no gene match: 12. The CDR3 totals 18 residues. The CDR3 loop is CASSLSSGQGARVSGYTF. For the CDR3, the DNA is TGTGCCAGCAGTTTATCTTCGGGACAGGGGGCGAGGGTTAGTGGCTACACCTTC.

CDR3 nucleotides: TGTGCCAGCAGCCAATCCGGGACAGGGGTGGACAATGAGCAGTTCTTC. Translating gives CASSQSGTGVDNEQFF. The chain recombines TRBV4-2 with TRBJ2-1, with 10 bases identical to TRBD1. V shed 2 bases and J 5 bases; nucleotides not matched to a gene: 6. The CDR3 is made up of 16 amino acids. Germline values: CDR1 LGHNA, CDR2 YNFKEQ.

The rearrangement uses TRBV5-1 and TRBJ2-3, with 12 bases that match TRBD2. Germline CDR1 reads SGHRS; CDR2 reads YFSETQ. The CDR3 spans 15 residues. J lost 6 bases, V lost 4 bases, and 6 bases had no gene match. CDR3: CASSRLAGEFDTQYF. The CDR3 bases are TGCGCCAGCAGCCGACTAGCGGGGGAGTTCGATACGCAGTATTTT.

The chain employs TRBV30 and TRBJ2-3, with 7 bases fitting TRBD1. The CDR3 loop spans 13 amino acids. The germline CDR1 and CDR2 sequences are GTSNPN and SVGIG (reference sequence). With V trimmed by 2 bases and J by 9 bases, 8 bases remained unmatched. CDR3 nucleotides: TGTGCCTGGAGTAGAAGACAGGGCGGGACGCAGTATTTT. It translates to CAWSRRQGGTQYF.

V usage is TRBV11-2 and J usage is TRBJ2-1; tentative D call: TRBD2 (6 bases). Trimming pared 2 bases from V and 5 bases from J, leaving 19 bases between. This CDR3 comprises 17 residues. Germline V gene lookup returns CDR1 SGHAT and CDR2 FQNNGV. In DNA, the CDR3 is TGTGCCAGCAGCTTACTACCGGGACTCCGGGCCGACAATGAGCAGTTCTTC. This gives the protein CASSLLPGLRADNEQFF.

The chain combines TRBV19 with TRBJ2-1; 8 bases line up with TRBD1. J gave up 2 bases and V 4 bases, and 7 bases lay outside the gene matches. The CDR3 is 16 amino acids. CDR1 LNHDA and CDR2 SQIVND come from the germline V gene (reference sequence). The CDR3 spells CASSTPGGAAYNEQFF. In nucleotides, the CDR3 is TGTGCCAGTAGTACCCCAGGGGGCGCGGCCTACAATGAGCAGTTCTTC. Combining the CDR3 with reference TRBV19 and TRBJ2-1 gives the whole variable domain DGGITQSPKYLFRKEGQNVTLSCEQNLNHDAMYWYRQDPGQGLRLIYYSQIVNDFQKGDIAEGYSVSREKKESFPLTVTSAQKNPTAFYLCASSTPGGAAYNEQFFGPGTRLTVL.

Details on this clone: One junction end disagrees with the germline gene, perhaps due to a read error. V usage is TRBV5-4 and J usage is TRBJ1-2; no firm D call. Looked up from germline, CDR1 is SGHNT and CDR2 is YYREEE (reference sequence). The CDR3 loop spans 14 amino acids. CDR3 sequence: CASSQERDVYGYTF. In nucleotides, the CDR3 is TGCGCCAGCAGCCAAGAGAGGGATGTCTATGGCTACACCTTC.

This clone was seen only a few times. The chain employs TRBV9 and TRBJ2-3; D is unresolved. This CDR3 is built from 13 residues. Looked up from germline, CDR1 is SGDLS and CDR2 is YYNGEE. V was cut by 2 bases and J by 3 bases, with 7 bases left in between. The CDR3 protein is CASSVLETDTQYF. Written as DNA, the CDR3 is TGTGCCAGCAGCGTGCTGGAGACAGATACGCAGTATTTT. Together with reference TRBV9 and TRBJ2-3, the CDR3 gives the full variable domain: DSGVTQTPKHLITATGQRVTLRCSPRSGDLSVYWYQQSLDQGLQFLIQYYNGEERAKGNILERFSAQQFPDLHSELNLSSLELGDSALYFCASSVLETDTQYFGPGTRLTVL.

The J gene is TRBJ2-2, the V gene TRBV5-4; 10 bases fit TRBD1. Germline trimming cut 4 bases from V and 0 bases from J; bases unmatched to any gene: 12. There are 19 residues in the CDR3. Germline V lookup: CDR1 SGHNT, CDR2 YYREEE (reference sequence). Here the CDR3 DNA reads TGTGCCAGCAGCCCTGAGGGACAGGGGTATAACGCGAACACCGGGGAGCTGTTTTTT. It encodes CASSPEGQGYNANTGELFF.

The chain couples TRBV13 to TRBJ2-1; D uncertain. Deletions cut 0 bases from V and 4 bases from J, with 10 bases between. Germline CDR1 PRHDT, CDR2 FYEKMQ (reference sequence). This CDR3 region has 15 residues. CDR3 loop: CASSLGPGTYNEQFF. CDR3 nucleotide sequence: TGTGCCAGCAGCTTAGGTCCGGGTACTTACAATGAGCAGTTCTTC.

The rearrangement joins TRBV7-2 to TRBJ1-1; 7 bases agree with TRBD1. With 7 bases clipped from V and 5 bases from J, the junction kept 13 bases outside the gene matches. Germline CDR1 is SGHTA and CDR2 is FQGNSA. The CDR3 is 15 amino acids. The CDR3 nucleotides are TGTGCCAGCATCTGGACAGGCACTACAAGGACTGAAGCTTTCTTT. Its protein is CASIWTGTTRTEAFF.

This clone has only a few counts. This rearrangement joins TRBV4-1 to TRBJ2-5, with a weak D call TRBD1 (6 bases). CDR1 MGHRA and CDR2 YSYEKL come from the germline V gene. CDR3 length equals 14 residues. Trimming shortened V by 2 bases and J by 5 bases, and 12 bases separated the two germline ends. CDR3 sequence reads: CASSQQGFGETQYF. The CDR3, as DNA: TGCGCCAGCAGCCAACAGGGGTTTGGGGAGACCCAGTACTTC.

In this sample, this clone turned up a few times. This chain connects TRBV5-1 to TRBJ2-7; 13 bases line up with TRBD2. The germline gives CDR1 SGHRS, CDR2 YFSETQ. The trim removed 4 bases at V and 1 base at J, leaving 14 bases unmatched. This CDR3 contains 19 residues. CDR3 region: CASSAGTSGAFHQSYEQYF. The CDR3 coding sequence is TGCGCCAGCAGCGCCGGGACTAGCGGGGCCTTCCATCAGTCCTACGAGCAGTACTTC.

The chain recombines TRBV2 with TRBJ1-1; D is ambiguous. Germline CDR1 and CDR2: SNHLY and FYNNEI. This CDR3 region has 16 residues. Trimming removed 6 bases at V and 5 bases at J, with 22 bases between. CDR3 sequence (DNA): TGTGCCAGCAGCCTCGAAGGACCTGATGAAGGGACTGAAGCTTTCTTT. Protein product: CASSLEGPDEGTEAFF.

V is TRBV6-5 and J is TRBJ1-1, with a possible D match to TRBD1 (6 bases). Germline CDR1 is MNHEY and CDR2 is SVGAGI. Trimming stripped 4 bases from V and 1 base from J, with 13 bases between. There are 15 residues in the CDR3. The DNA for the CDR3 is TGTGCCAGCAGTTTAAACAGGGTTAAGAACACTGAAGCTTTCTTT. Translating it yields CASSLNRVKNTEAFF.

J is TRBJ1-1 and V is TRBV6-1; 7 bases match TRBD1. Losses at the gene ends were 7 bases for V and 6 bases for J; bases not matched to a gene: 8. CDR3 length equals 13 residues. Per germline, CDR1 MNHNS and CDR2 SASEGT. The CDR3 DNA reads TGTGCCAGCATGTCGACAGGGAAGGCTGAAGCTTTCTTT. As protein: CASMSTGKAEAFF.

The chain couples TRBV6-1 to TRBJ1-5; a possible D gene is TRBD1 (6 bases). The ends were cut back, 8 bases at V and 5 bases at J, with 16 bases in the middle. The germline gives CDR1 MNHNS, CDR2 SASEGT. The CDR3 totals 14 residues. The CDR3 DNA follows: TGTGCCAGCCATTCTATGGGGGGCGATCAGCCCCAGCATTTT. Translated, it gives CASHSMGGDQPQHF.

J is TRBJ1-4 and V is TRBV7-2, with D possibly matching TRBD1 (5 bases). CDR1 and CDR2 (germline): SGHTA, FQGNSA. The CDR3 is 16 residues long. Deletions cut 5 bases from V and 4 bases from J, with 17 bases between. CDR3 sequence reads: CASSRKTGTGNEKLFF. For the CDR3, the DNA is TGTGCCAGCAGCCGTAAAACCGGGACGGGTAATGAAAAACTGTTTTTT.

The chain employs TRBV5-1 and TRBJ1-1; D is undetermined. The germline gives CDR1 SGHRS, CDR2 YFSETQ. The ends were cut back, 0 bases at V and 2 bases at J, with 11 bases in the middle. The CDR3 sequence is 15 residues long. The CDR3 spells CASSLAWGVNTEAFF. CDR3 sequence (DNA): TGCGCCAGCAGCTTGGCCTGGGGTGTTAACACTGAAGCTTTCTTT.

This rearrangement joins TRBV5-1 to TRBJ2-5; 9 bases agree with TRBD2. Germline-derived CDR1 and CDR2 are SGHRS and YFSETQ. V shed 2 bases, J shed 5 bases, and the junction held 4 bases outside the gene matches. The CDR3 runs to 14 residues. The CDR3 DNA sequence: TGCGCCAGCAGCTTAAGCGGGAGGTCGGAGACCCAGTACTTC. As protein: CASSLSGRSETQYF.

CDR3 sequence reads: CASSAQFGANEKLFF. DNA of the CDR3: TGTGCCAGCAGCGCACAATTTGGAGCTAATGAAAAACTGTTTTTT. The V call is TRBV9, the J call TRBJ1-4; D is undetermined. The CDR3 runs to 15 residues. Germline V gene sequence: CDR1 SGDLS, CDR2 YYNGEE. V shed 3 bases and J shed 3 bases, with 12 bases lying between them.

This chain connects TRBV30 to TRBJ2-3; no definite D call. Germline assignment: CDR1 GTSNPN and CDR2 SVGIG (reference sequence). V gave up 4 bases and J gave up 0 bases, with 8 bases separating them. The CDR3 totals 13 residues. In nucleotides, the CDR3 is TGTGCCTGGACTATAACTAGCACAGATACGCAGTATTTT. Residues: CAWTITSTDTQYF.

The chain recombines TRBV28 with TRBJ2-1; the D gene is possibly TRBD2 (5 bases). Germline values: CDR1 MDHEN, CDR2 SYDVKM. Between the trimmed V and J ends, which lost 7 bases and 4 bases, there was a span of 17 bases. There are 15 residues in the CDR3. This CDR3 reads CASTRPRGSYNEQFF. CDR3 bases: TGTGCCAGCACCCGGCCGAGAGGGTCGTACAATGAGCAGTTCTTC.

As DNA, the CDR3 is TGCGCCAGCAGCCCAGGACTAGCGCGAAACGAGCAGTACTTC. It codes for CASSPGLARNEQYF. V usage is TRBV5-1 and J usage is TRBJ2-7; TRBD2 agrees at 9 bases. Trimming at V came to 4 bases and at J to 5 bases, leaving 7 bases not matched to a gene. CDR1 and CDR2 from the germline V gene are SGHRS and YFSETQ. The CDR3 extends over 14 amino acids.

This chain uses TRBV7-3 with TRBJ1-1; tentatively, D is TRBD1 (6 bases). The length of the CDR3 is 12 residues. Germline V gene lookup returns CDR1 SGHTA and CDR2 FQGTGA. The V and J ends lost 2 bases and 6 bases respectively, with 7 bases between them. The CDR3 is CASSLEGAEAFF. In DNA, the CDR3 is TGTGCCAGCAGCTTAGAGGGGGCTGAAGCTTTCTTT.

CDR3 protein: CASSGTTDTQYF. The CDR3, as DNA: TGCGCCAGCAGTGGGACCACAGATACGCAGTATTTT. The rearrangement joins TRBV10-1 to TRBJ2-3, with no clear D. Trimming took 4 bases from V and 2 from J, leaving 4 bases between them. This CDR3 comprises 12 residues. Germline assignment: CDR1 WNHNN and CDR2 SYGVQD (reference sequence).